The 10 T cell receptor beta chains below all came from one sample that was sequenced in a study of CD8 T cells in ankylosing spondylitis. TCRdb reanalysed the 5' RACE reads using MiXCR and keeps one entry per CDR3 protein. The table lists fewer than 250,000 distinct CDR3 sequences, under 12% of them singletons. Sequenced input: blood, either unsorted or a sorted T cell fraction (not recorded which). Receptor source: a male donor with ankylosing spondylitis or in good health (not recorded which).

In this sample, this clonotype turned up many times. CDR3 amino acids: CASSLHRQDTGELFF. CDR3 sequence (DNA): TGCGCCAGCAGCTTGCACCGACAGGACACCGGGGAGCTGTTTTTT. The V call is TRBV5-1, the J call TRBJ2-2, with D possibly TRBD1 on 6 matching bases. There are 15 residues in the CDR3. CDR1 is SGHRS and CDR2 is YFSETQ in the germline V gene. Trimming removed 1 base at V and 3 bases at J, with 10 bases between.

This clonotype was picked up many times. The chain couples TRBV3-1 to TRBJ2-5; D is possibly TRBD2 (6 bases). Germline CDR1 is LGHDT and CDR2 is YNNKEL (reference sequence). Trimming removed 4 bases from V and 2 bases from J, with 17 bases in between. CDR3 length: 16 residues. CDR3 sequence: CASSRGRDFAQETQYF. The CDR3 DNA is TGTGCCAGCAGCCGTGGCCGGGACTTCGCTCAAGAGACCCAGTACTTC.

A word on this clonotype: A much larger clonotype is one base distant, so this may be a read error. Written as DNA, the CDR3 is TGTGCCAGCAGTCTTGTTAACCAGGGAGATACGCAGTATTTT. Protein sequence: CASSLVNQGDTQYF. The chain employs TRBV6-1 and TRBJ2-3; maybe TRBD1 (5 bases). CDR1 MNHNS and CDR2 SASEGT come from the germline V gene. The CDR3 extends over 14 amino acids. Trimming cost V 5 bases and J 5 bases, with 14 bases left between them.

This clonotype was observed a few times. The V call is TRBV10-3, the J call TRBJ1-2, with 8 nucleotides matching TRBD1. This CDR3 has 16 amino acids. Germline V lookup: CDR1 ENHRY, CDR2 SYGVKD. The V gene end was trimmed by 4 bases and the J gene end by 1 base; junction bases not matched to a gene: 8. The CDR3 protein is CAISGARTGNNYGYTF. For the CDR3, the DNA is TGTGCCATCAGTGGGGCCCGGACAGGGAATAACTATGGCTACACCTTC.

At least ten counts were recorded for this clonotype. The chain joins TRBV4-2 to TRBJ1-3, with D possibly TRBD1 on 5 matching bases. Trimming left V 1 base short and J 4 bases short, with 14 bases between. The CDR3 contains 16 residues. CDR1 and CDR2 (germline): LGHNA, YNFKEQ. Here the CDR3 DNA reads TGTGCCAGCAGCCAAGGTGAAGGGGCGTTGGGAAACACCATATATTTT. Amino acid sequence: CASSQGEGALGNTIYF.

Details on this clonotype: A read error may explain this, as a much larger clone is one base away. The rearrangement joins TRBV9 to TRBJ1-1; 7 bases line up with TRBD1. CDR1 and CDR2 from the germline V gene are SGDLS and YYNGEE. Trimming took 0 bases from V and 10 from J; bases not matched to a gene: 9. The CDR3 runs to 14 residues. CDR3 loop: CASSVGPDRAAAFF. The CDR3 DNA reads TGTGCCAGCAGCGTAGGACCAGACAGGGCTGCAGCTTTCTTT.

Many counts were recorded for this clonotype. The rearrangement joins TRBV5-1 to TRBJ2-5, with D possibly being TRBD1 (6 bases). The V gene lost 5 bases and the J gene lost 5 bases, with 10 bases spanning the gap. The CDR3 is 12 residues long. Per germline, CDR1 SGHRS and CDR2 YFSETQ. CDR3 amino acids: CASRSGEETQYF. CDR3 sequence (DNA): TGCGCCAGCAGGTCAGGGGAGGAGACCCAGTACTTC.

A few counts support this clonotype. The V and J genes are TRBV28 and TRBJ2-7, with TRBD2 matching 11 bases. The CDR3 is made up of 18 amino acids. Looked up from germline, CDR1 is MDHEN and CDR2 is SYDVKM. Trimming at V came to 5 bases and at J to 1 base, leaving 13 bases not matched to a gene. The CDR3 protein is CASSPGGSGRGRSYEQYF. CDR3 coding DNA: TGTGCCAGCAGTCCCGGTGGTAGCGGGAGGGGAAGGTCCTACGAGCAGTACTTC.

This clonotype appeared many times. This sequence joins TRBV29-1 and TRBJ2-5; maybe TRBD1 (6 bases). V dropped 0 bases and J dropped 0 bases, with 8 bases sitting between them. CDR3 length: 14 amino acids. Germline assignment: CDR1 SQVTM and CDR2 ANQGSEA. Here the CDR3 reads CSVEDKGDQETQYF. CDR3 in DNA: TGCAGCGTTGAAGATAAGGGGGACCAAGAGACCCAGTACTTC. The full variable domain, with the rest looked up from reference TRBV29-1 and TRBJ2-5, is SAVISQKPSRDICQRGTSLTIQCQVDSQVTMMFWYRQQPGQSLTLIATANQGSEATYESGFVIDKFPISRPNLTFSTLTVSNMSPEDSSIYLCSVEDKGDQETQYFGPGTRLLVL.

At least ten counts were recorded for this clonotype. The chain recombines TRBV11-2 with TRBJ1-2, with D perhaps TRBD1 (6 bases). V lost 7 bases and J lost 4, with 22 bases in between. Germline assignment: CDR1 SGHAT and CDR2 FQNNGV. CDR3 length equals 16 residues. This chain's CDR3 is CASTLRGGATLYGYTF. CDR3 coding DNA: TGTGCCAGCACCCTCCGGGGGGGGGCTACCCTCTATGGCTACACCTTC.